This T cell receptor beta chain was observed in a study of T-cell reconstitution after alpha-beta-depleted transplantation in children. Preparation of the TCRbeta library used unique molecular identifiers. TCRdb analysed the PCR reads with MiXCR anew, one entry per CDR3 protein. The sample consists of about 610,000 distinct CDR3 sequences, over 9.5% of them appearing once. The source of this sequence is a human donor who donated a stem cell graft to a child with acute myeloid leukemia. The material was PBMCs from the stem cell graft donor, obtained from the stem cell graft.

In nucleotides, the CDR3 is TGTGCCAGCAGCTTAGCAGGGGGCCCTCTGAACACTGAAGCTTTCTTT. It is translated as CASSLAGGPLNTEAFF. The rearrangement joins TRBV7-2 to TRBJ1-1; 7 bases match TRBD1. Germline values: CDR1 SGHTA, CDR2 FQGNSA. This CDR3 contains 16 residues. Unmatched junction bases numbered 4, after V lost 0 bases and J lost 0 bases. Filled out from reference TRBV7-2 and TRBJ1-1, the complete variable domain reads GAGVSQSPSNKVTEKGKDVELRCDPISGHTALYWYRQSLGQGLEFLIYFQGNSAPDKSGLPSDRFSAERTGGSVSTLTIQRTQQEDSAVYLCASSLAGGPLNTEAFFGQGTRLTVV.